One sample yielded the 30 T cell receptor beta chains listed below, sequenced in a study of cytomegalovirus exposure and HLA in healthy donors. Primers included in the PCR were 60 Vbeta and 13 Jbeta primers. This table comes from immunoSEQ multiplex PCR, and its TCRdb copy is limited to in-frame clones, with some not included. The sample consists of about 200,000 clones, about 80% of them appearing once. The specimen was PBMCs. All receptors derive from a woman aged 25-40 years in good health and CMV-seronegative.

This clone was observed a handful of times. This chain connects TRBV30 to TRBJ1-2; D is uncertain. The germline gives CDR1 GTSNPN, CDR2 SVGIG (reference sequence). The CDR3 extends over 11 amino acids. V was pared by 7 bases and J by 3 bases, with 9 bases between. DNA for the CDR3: TGTGCCTCCGACTGGGACTATGGCTACACCTTC. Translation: CASDWDYGYTF.

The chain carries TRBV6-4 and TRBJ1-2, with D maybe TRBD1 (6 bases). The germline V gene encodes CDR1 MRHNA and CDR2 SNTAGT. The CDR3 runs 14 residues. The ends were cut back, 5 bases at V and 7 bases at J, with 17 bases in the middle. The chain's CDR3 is CASSPWGGPGGYTF. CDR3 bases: TGTGCCAGCAGTCCCTGGGGGGGGCCGGGTGGCTACACCTTC.

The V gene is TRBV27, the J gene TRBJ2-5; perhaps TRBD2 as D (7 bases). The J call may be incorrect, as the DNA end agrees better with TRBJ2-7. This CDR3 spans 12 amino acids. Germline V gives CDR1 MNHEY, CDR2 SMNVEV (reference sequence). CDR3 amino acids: CASSLRGGEQYF. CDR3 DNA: TGTGCCAGCAGTTTAAGGGGGGGCGAGCAGTACTTC.

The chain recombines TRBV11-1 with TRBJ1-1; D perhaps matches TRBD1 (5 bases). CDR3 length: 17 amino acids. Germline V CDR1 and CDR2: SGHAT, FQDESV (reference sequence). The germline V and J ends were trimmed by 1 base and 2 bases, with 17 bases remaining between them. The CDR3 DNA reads TGTGCCAGCAGCTTAGTTCAGTTCGGGGGACGTAACACTGAAGCTTTCTTT. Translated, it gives CASSLVQFGGRNTEAFF.

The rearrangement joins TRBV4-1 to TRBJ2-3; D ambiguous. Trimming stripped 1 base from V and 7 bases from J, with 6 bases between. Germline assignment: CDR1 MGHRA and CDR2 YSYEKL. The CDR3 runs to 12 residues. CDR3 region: CASSQVFNTQYF. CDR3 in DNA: TGCGCCAGCAGCCAAGTTTTCAATACGCAGTATTTT.

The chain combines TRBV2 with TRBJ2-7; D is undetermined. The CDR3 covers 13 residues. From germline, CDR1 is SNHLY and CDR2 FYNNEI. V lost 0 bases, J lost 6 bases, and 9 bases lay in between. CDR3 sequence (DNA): TGTGCCAGCAGTGAAGCCCTCGGTGGCGAGCAGTACTTC. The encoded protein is CASSEALGGEQYF. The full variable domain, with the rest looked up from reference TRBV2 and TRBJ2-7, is EPEVTQTPSHQVTQMGQEVILRCVPISNHLYFYWYRQILGQKVEFLVSFYNNEISEKSEIFDDQFSVERPDGSNFTLKIRSTKLEDSAMYFCASSEALGGEQYFGPGTRLTVT.

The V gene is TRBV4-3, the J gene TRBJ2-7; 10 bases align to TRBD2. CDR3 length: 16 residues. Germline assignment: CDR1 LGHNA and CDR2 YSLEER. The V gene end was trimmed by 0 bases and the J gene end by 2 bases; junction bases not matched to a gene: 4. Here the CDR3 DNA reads TGCGCCAGCAGCCAAGATCCTAGCGGGGGAACCTACGAGCAGTACTTC. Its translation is CASSQDPSGGTYEQYF.

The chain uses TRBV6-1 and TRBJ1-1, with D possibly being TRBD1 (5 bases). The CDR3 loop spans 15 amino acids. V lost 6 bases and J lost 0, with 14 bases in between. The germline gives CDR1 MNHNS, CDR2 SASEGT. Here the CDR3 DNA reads TGTGCCAGCAGGGATCGACAGAGATTGAACACTGAAGCTTTCTTT. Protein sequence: CASRDRQRLNTEAFF.

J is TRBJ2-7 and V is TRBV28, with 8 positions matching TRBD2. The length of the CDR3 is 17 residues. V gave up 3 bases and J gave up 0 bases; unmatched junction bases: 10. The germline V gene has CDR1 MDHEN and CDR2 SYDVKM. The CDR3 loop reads CASSFGTYREGSYEQYF. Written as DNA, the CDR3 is TGTGCCAGCAGTTTTGGGACCTATCGGGAGGGCTCCTACGAGCAGTACTTC. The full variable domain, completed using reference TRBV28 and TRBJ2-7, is DVKVTQSSRYLVKRTGEKVFLECVQDMDHENMFWYRQDPGLGLRLIYFSYDVKMKEKGDIPEGYSVSREKKERFSLILESASTNQTSMYLCASSFGTYREGSYEQYFGPGTRLTVT.

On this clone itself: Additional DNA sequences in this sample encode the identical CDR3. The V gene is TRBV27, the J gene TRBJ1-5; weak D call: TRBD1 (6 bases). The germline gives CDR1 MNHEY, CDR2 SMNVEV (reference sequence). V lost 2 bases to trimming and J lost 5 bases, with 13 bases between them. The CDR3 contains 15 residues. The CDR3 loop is CASSLGGAVHQPQHF. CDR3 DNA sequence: TGTGCCAGCAGTTTAGGGGGGGCGGTCCATCAGCCCCAGCATTTT.

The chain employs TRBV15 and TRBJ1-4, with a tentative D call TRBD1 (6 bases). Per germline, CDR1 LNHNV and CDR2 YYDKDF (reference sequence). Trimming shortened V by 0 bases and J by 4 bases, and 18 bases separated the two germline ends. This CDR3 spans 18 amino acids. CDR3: CATSRDPPRGGYNEKLFF. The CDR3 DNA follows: TGTGCCACCAGCAGAGATCCACCACGAGGGGGTTATAATGAAAAACTGTTTTTT.

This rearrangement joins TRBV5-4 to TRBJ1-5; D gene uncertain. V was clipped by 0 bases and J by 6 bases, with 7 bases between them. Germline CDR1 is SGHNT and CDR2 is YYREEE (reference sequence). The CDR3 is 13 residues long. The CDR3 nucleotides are TGTGCCAGCAGCTTGGCTCCTCGTCAGCCCCAGCATTTT. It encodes CASSLAPRQPQHF.

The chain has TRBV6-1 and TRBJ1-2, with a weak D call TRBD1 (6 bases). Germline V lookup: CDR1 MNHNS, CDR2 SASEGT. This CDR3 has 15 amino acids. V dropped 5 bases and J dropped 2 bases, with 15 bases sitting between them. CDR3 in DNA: TGTGCCAGCAGTCGACAACCCAGGGGAAACTATGGCTACACCTTC. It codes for CASSRQPRGNYGYTF.

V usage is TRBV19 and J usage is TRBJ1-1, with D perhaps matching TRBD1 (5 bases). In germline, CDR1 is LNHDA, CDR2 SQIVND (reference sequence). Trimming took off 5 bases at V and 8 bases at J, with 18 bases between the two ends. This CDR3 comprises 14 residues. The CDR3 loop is CASSLLRQGGEAFF. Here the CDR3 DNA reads TGTGCCAGTAGTCTCCTTAGGCAGGGAGGAGAAGCTTTCTTT. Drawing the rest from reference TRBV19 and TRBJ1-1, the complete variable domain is DGGITQSPKYLFRKEGQNVTLSCEQNLNHDAMYWYRQDPGQGLRLIYYSQIVNDFQKGDIAEGYSVSREKKESFPLTVTSAQKNPTAFYLCASSLLRQGGEAFFGQGTRLTVV.

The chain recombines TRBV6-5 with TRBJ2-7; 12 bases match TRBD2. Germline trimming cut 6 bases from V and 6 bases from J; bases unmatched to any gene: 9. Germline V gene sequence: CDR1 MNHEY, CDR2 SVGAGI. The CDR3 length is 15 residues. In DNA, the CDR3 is TGTGCCAGCAGGGACGGGACTAGCGGGTTAGCCGAGCAGTACTTC. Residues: CASRDGTSGLAEQYF.

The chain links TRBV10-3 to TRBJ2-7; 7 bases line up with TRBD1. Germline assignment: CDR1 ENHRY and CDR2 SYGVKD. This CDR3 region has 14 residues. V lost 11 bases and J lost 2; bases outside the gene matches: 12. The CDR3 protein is CAADTGERTYEQYF. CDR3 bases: TGTGCCGCCGATACAGGGGAGAGAACCTACGAGCAGTACTTC.

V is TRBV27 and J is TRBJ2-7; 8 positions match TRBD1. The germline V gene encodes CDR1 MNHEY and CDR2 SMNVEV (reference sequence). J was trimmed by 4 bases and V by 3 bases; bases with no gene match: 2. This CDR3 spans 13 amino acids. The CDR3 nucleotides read TGTGCCAGCAGTTTCACAGGGGGGTACGAGCAGTACTTC. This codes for CASSFTGGYEQYF.

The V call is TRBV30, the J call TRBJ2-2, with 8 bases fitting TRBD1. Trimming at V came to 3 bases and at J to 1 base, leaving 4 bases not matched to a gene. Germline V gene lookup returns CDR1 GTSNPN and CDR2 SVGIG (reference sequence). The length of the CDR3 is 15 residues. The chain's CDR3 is CAWRSDRVNTGELFF. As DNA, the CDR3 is TGTGCCTGGAGGTCGGACAGGGTGAACACCGGGGAGCTGTTTTTT.

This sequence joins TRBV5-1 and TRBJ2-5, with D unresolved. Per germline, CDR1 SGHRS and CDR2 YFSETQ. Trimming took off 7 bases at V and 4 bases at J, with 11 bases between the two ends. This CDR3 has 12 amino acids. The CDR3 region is CASCQTGETQYF. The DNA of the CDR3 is TGCGCCAGCTGCCAGACGGGAGAGACCCAGTACTTC.

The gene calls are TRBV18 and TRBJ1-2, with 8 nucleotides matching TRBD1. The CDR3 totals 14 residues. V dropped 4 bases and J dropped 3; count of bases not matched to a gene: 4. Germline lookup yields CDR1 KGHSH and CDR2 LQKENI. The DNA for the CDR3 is TGTGCCAGCTCACGACAGGGGCTTGACTATGGCTACACCTTC. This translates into CASSRQGLDYGYTF.

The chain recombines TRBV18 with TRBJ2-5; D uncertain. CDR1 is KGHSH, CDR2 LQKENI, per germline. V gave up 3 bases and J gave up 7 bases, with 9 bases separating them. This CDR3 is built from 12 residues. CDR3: CASSPEVRTQYF. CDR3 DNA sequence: TGTGCCAGCTCACCTGAGGTCCGGACCCAGTACTTC.

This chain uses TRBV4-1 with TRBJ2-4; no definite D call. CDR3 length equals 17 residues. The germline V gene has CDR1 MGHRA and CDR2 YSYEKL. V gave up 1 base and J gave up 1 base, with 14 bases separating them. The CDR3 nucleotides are TGCGCCAGCAGCCAAGTTACGGTCGCTATCGCCAAAAACATTCAGTACTTC. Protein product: CASSQVTVAIAKNIQYF.

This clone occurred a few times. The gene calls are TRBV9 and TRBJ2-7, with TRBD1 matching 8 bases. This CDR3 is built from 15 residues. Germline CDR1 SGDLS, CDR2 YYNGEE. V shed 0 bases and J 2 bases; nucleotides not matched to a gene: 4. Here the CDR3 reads CASSVGGQVTYEQYF. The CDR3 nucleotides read TGTGCCAGCAGCGTAGGGGGACAGGTAACCTACGAGCAGTACTTC. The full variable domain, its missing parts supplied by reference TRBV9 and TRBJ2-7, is DSGVTQTPKHLITATGQRVTLRCSPRSGDLSVYWYQQSLDQGLQFLIQYYNGEERAKGNILERFSAQQFPDLHSELNLSSLELGDSALYFCASSVGGQVTYEQYFGPGTRLTVT.

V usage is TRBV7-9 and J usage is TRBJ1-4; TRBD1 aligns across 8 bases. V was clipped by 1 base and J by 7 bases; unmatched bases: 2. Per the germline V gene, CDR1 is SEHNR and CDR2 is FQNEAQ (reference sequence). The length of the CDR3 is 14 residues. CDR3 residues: CASSLDRGVEKLFF. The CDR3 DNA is TGTGCCAGCAGCTTAGACAGGGGGGTTGAAAAACTGTTTTTT.

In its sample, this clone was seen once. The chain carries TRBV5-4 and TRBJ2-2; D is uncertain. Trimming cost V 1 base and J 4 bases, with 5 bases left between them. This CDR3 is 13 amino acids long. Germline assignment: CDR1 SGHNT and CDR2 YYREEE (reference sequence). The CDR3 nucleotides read TGTGCCAGCAGCTTGTCGGGCACCGGGGAGCTGTTTTTT. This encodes CASSLSGTGELFF. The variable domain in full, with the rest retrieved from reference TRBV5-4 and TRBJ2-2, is ETGVTQSPTHLIKTRGQQVTLRCSSQSGHNTVSWYQQALGQGPQFIFQYYREEENGRGNFPPRFSGLQFPNYSSELNVNALELDDSALYLCASSLSGTGELFFGEGSRLTVL.

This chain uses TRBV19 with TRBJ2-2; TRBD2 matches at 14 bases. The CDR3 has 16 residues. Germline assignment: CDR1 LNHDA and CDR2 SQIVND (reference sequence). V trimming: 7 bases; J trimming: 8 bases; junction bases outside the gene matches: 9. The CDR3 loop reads CASTPRRTSGRGELFF. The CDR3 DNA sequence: TGTGCCAGTACCCCTCGGAGGACTAGCGGGAGGGGGGAGCTGTTTTTT.

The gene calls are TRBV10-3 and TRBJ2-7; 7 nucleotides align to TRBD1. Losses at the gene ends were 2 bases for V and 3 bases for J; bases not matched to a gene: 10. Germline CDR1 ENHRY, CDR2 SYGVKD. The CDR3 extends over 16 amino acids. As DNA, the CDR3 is TGTGCCATCAGTGAGCCTAGGGACAGCAGAGTCTACGAGCAGTACTTC. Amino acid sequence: CAISEPRDSRVYEQYF.

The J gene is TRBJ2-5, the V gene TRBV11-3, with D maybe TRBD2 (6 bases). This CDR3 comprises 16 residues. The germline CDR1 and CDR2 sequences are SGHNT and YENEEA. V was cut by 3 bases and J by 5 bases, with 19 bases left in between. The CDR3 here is CASSFREAGIRETQYF. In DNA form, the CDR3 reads TGTGCCAGCAGCTTCAGGGAGGCGGGAATTCGGGAGACCCAGTACTTC.

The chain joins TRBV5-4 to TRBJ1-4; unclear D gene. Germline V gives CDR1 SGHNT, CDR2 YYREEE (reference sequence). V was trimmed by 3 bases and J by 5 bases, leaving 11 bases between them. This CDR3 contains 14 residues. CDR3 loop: CASSSRTGNEKLFF. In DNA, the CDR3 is TGTGCCAGCAGCTCTAGGACGGGGAATGAAAAACTGTTTTTT.

CDR3 in amino acids: CASSYVLFGQGSGYTF. CDR3 DNA sequence: TGTGCCAGCAGTTACGTTCTGTTTGGACAGGGGAGCGGCTACACCTTC. The V gene is TRBV6-6, the J gene TRBJ1-2, with 9 bases matching TRBD1. The CDR3 has 16 amino acids. J lost 8 bases, V lost 2 bases, and 12 bases had no gene match. The germline V gene encodes CDR1 MNHNY and CDR2 SVGAGI (reference sequence).